This TCR beta chain was captured in a study of T cell clones after liver transplantation. Repertoires were generated with immunoSEQ multiplex PCR, while TCRdb's copy carries only in-frame clones and drops some. The repertoire holds about 74,000 clones, with about four fifths as singletons. Per the germline V gene, CDR1 is SGHDT and CDR2 is YYEEEE. The CDR3 consists of 14 residues. Losses at the gene ends were 4 bases for V and 4 bases for J; bases not matched to a gene: 7. The receptor comes from a human donor who received a liver transplant. The chain has TRBV5-6 and TRBJ1-2; the match to TRBD1 covers 7 bases. Material: CD4+ T cells from blood, obtained before liver transplant. In DNA form, the CDR3 reads TGTGCCAGCAGCGAAGGGACAGCCCTCTATGGCTACACCTTC. As protein: CASSEGTALYGYTF. The full variable domain, completed using reference TRBV5-6 and TRBJ1-2, is DAGVTQSPTHLIKTRGQQVTLRCSPKSGHDTVSWYQQALGQGPQFIFQYYEEEERQRGNFPDRFSGHQFPNYSSELNVNALLLGDSALYLCASSEGTALYGYTFGSGTRLTVV.